This T cell receptor (beta chain) came from a study of early T cells in non-severe SARS-CoV-2 infection. Study as a whole: Sequencing was performed on bulk RNA from unsorted whole blood, leaving chains unpaired. Regarding the study as a whole: VDJdb-based matching was biased toward anti-spike CD8 responses and missed private and CD4 specificities.

Ten or more counts support this clonotype. Its antigen is not identified. The TCR library protocol was used to attach unique molecular identifiers. These identifiers were attached to individual cDNA molecules. TCRdb analysed the 5' RACE reads with MiXCR anew, one entry per CDR3 protein. The sample includes about 60,000 distinct CDR3 sequences, 12% of them seen just once. Sequencing was carried out using whole blood. This clonotype originated in an adult who was a healthcare worker with PCR-confirmed SARS-CoV-2 infection or an uninfected control (not recorded which).

CDR3 residues: CASSWLALAGEQFF. The DNA for the CDR3 is TGTGCCAGCAGCTGGCTTGCGTTGGCAGGTGAGCAGTTCTTC. The V and J genes are TRBV7-2 and TRBJ2-1; D gene ambiguous. There are 14 residues in the CDR3. With 4 bases removed from V and 9 bases from J, the gap between germline ends came to 16 bases. CDR1 is SGHTA, CDR2 FQGNSA, per germline.